This T cell receptor beta chain was obtained from a study of blood T cell repertoires in COVID-19. There are 15 residues in the CDR3. Germline V gene data show CDR1 as ENHRY and CDR2 as SYGVKD. Trimming took 1 base from V and 2 from J, leaving 11 bases between them. TCRdb keeps only in-frame clones here, not all; method: immunoSEQ multiplex PCR. The sample yields more than 300,000 clones, approximately 90% seen once. Sequencing was carried out using peripheral blood. The chain combines TRBV10-3 with TRBJ1-1; TRBD1 is a possible D gene (5 bases). This receptor was obtained from a woman aged 25-40 years with COVID-19, enrolled during active disease. The DNA for the CDR3 is TGTGCCATCAGTGAGTTAAGGACACGTAACACTGAAGCTTTCTTT. Translating gives CAISELRTRNTEAFF.